This T cell receptor (beta chain) was captured in a study of blood T cell repertoires in COVID-19 (dated by TCRdb to the early 2020s). Study-level background: Samples from collaborators originated in the United States, Italy and Spain and spanned both the acute and convalescent phases of COVID-19. The samples were drawn from the first 160 participants of the ongoing ImmuneRACE study and from more than 1,000 subjects provided by 6 global collaborators. HLA class I and class II types, where available, came from metadata supplied by the sample provider rather than from assay-based typing. Deeply sampled blood TCRbeta repertoires from subjects exposed to, actively infected with, or recovered from COVID-19 were included in the dataset. Nearly every sample came with metadata listing a de-identified subject ID, COVID-19 status, age in years and sex. The material from the prospective study consisted of cDNA or gDNA derived from T cells, B-cell-depleted T cells, or PBMCs. A freely available public database, intended as a resource for researchers studying the immune response to SARS-CoV-2, is where the repertoires were released.

Looking up the germline V gene yields CDR1 SGHRS and CDR2 YFSETQ. At the junction V is shortened by 5 bases and J by 7 bases; bases outside the gene matches: 8. Spanning cysteine to phenylalanine, the CDR3 consists of 13 amino acids. Kept here is only the CDR3 DNA, which spans 39 bases and is read in frame from base 1. Whole blood was collected in K2EDTA tubes by collaborating institutions according to the institutions' own protocols. For TCRbeta analysis, collaborators shipped samples as frozen whole blood, isolated PBMCs, or DNA extracted from either of those sample types. Here is what the overall study found, with its caveats: The quantity of clinical and demographic metadata differed by source and by participant and was supplied without curation.

With respect to this clone: Its antigen is still unknown. Per-nucleotide qualities are absent, and no much larger clonotype sits a single base away.

TCRbeta CDR3 regions were amplified from genomic DNA by means of the immunoSEQ Assay, a bias-controlled multiplex PCR. On the authors' methods: Nucleated cell counts per sample were estimated from amplification of reference gene primers within the assay. To quantify the absolute abundance of each unique TCRbeta CDR3 rearrangement, sequence reads were collapsed and filtered. For each sample, productive Simpson clonality was calculated as the square root of Simpson's diversity index across productive rearrangements. Drawn from immuneACCESS, this table holds only the in-frame rearrangements with V and J called that TCRdb kept. Clones are partly lost; checked studies trace under half to an unresolved V gene and leave the rest unexplained. For V, J and clone size, that table is used; D and trimming come from the DNA. The sample table contains roughly 32,000 clones; only one count was recorded for more than 70% of them. The top ten hold roughly 16% of the sample.

This sequence originates from a human donor in a cohort sampled during active COVID-19. The receptor chain draws on TRBV5-1 and TRBJ2-7, with 8 bases matching TRBD1. Sequenced material: peripheral blood. The CDR3 protein sequence reads: CASRSQGDREQYF. The sequenced DNA is TGCGCCAGCAGATCACAGGGGGACAGGGAGCAGTACTTC.